These 28 T cell receptor beta chains were all obtained from the same sample, sequenced in a study of T cell changes during pregnancy in multiple sclerosis. The assay was immunoSEQ multiplex PCR, and TCRdb's table has in-frame clones only and misses some. This table has approximately 50,000 clones, approximately 91% appearing once. The sequences come from CD8+ T cells from peripheral blood mononuclear cells, collected after pregnancy. The receptors were gathered from a female donor with multiple sclerosis, enrolled in a pregnancy study.

The chain combines TRBV7-3 with TRBJ1-1; D may be TRBD1 (5 bases). In germline, CDR1 is SGHTA, CDR2 FQGTGA. Trimming removed 2 bases at V and 1 base at J, with 8 bases between. The CDR3 extends over 14 amino acids. CDR3 DNA sequence: TGTGCCAGCAGCTTATCGGGGGGGAACACTGAAGCTTTCTTT. Translating it yields CASSLSGGNTEAFF.

The chain couples TRBV5-6 to TRBJ1-6; tentative D call: TRBD1 (6 bases). Trimming removed 0 bases from V and 1 base from J, with 17 bases in between. The CDR3 totals 19 residues. Germline V lookup: CDR1 SGHDT, CDR2 YYEEEE. CDR3 DNA sequence: TGTGCCAGCAGCTTGGGGGGGCACCAGCGTATTTCCTATAATTCACCCCTCCACTTT. Translated, it gives CASSLGGHQRISYNSPLHF.

The chain employs TRBV7-9 and TRBJ1-1; tentative D call: TRBD1 (6 bases). Germline values: CDR1 SEHNR, CDR2 FQNEAQ (reference sequence). Between the trimmed V and J ends, which lost 6 bases and 4 bases, there was a span of 18 bases. The CDR3 spans 15 residues. CDR3 nucleotides: TGTGCCAGCAGGCCGACTTTGGGAGGGGGCACTGAAGCTTTCTTT. This encodes CASRPTLGGGTEAFF. Filled out from reference TRBV7-9 and TRBJ1-1, the complete variable domain reads DTGVSQNPRHKITKRGQNVTFRCDPISEHNRLYWYRQTLGQGPEFLTYFQNEAQLEKSRLLSDRFSAERPKGSFSTLEIQRTEQGDSAMYLCASRPTLGGGTEAFFGQGTRLTVV.

The chain couples TRBV6-1 to TRBJ2-7; TRBD2 matches 9 bases. This CDR3 spans 16 amino acids. The junction had 6 bases not matched to a gene; V was cut back by 2 bases and J by 1 base. The V gene's germline CDR1 is MNHNS and CDR2 SASEGT. The DNA for the CDR3 is TGTGCCAGCAGTGAAATAGGCGGGGGGGCGTCCTACGAGCAGTACTTC. Translating it yields CASSEIGGGASYEQYF.

The J gene is TRBJ1-3, the V gene TRBV18; tentatively, D is TRBD1 (5 bases). The CDR3 runs to 15 residues. The V end was cut by 3 bases, the J end by 0 bases, with 9 bases between. Per the germline V gene, CDR1 is KGHSH and CDR2 is LQKENI. Here the CDR3 DNA reads TGTGCCAGCTCACCGTCCGGGGGCTCTGGAAACACCATATATTTT. This gives the protein CASSPSGGSGNTIYF.

About this clone itself: The junction and the germline gene differ at one end; a read error may be behind it. The gene calls are TRBV6-5 and TRBJ2-7; D gene ambiguous. Germline values: CDR1 MNHEY, CDR2 SVGAGI. The CDR3 is 12 amino acids. The CDR3 region has the DNA TGTGCCACCAGTACCTCGTCTAACGAGCAGTACTTC. Residues: CATSTSSNEQYF.

The CDR3 region is CASSVASGAPSSYNEQFF. CDR3 nucleotides: TGTGCCAGCAGCGTGGCTAGCGGGGCCCCATCCTCCTACAATGAGCAGTTCTTC. The chain couples TRBV9 to TRBJ2-1, with TRBD2 identical over 9 bases. From germline, CDR1 is SGDLS and CDR2 YYNGEE. The V and J ends lost 2 bases and 0 bases, in that order; junction bases with no gene match: 9. The CDR3 is 18 residues long.

V is TRBV4-1 and J is TRBJ2-5; 8 bases line up with TRBD1. CDR3 length: 15 amino acids. With 3 bases clipped from V and 5 bases from J, the junction kept 8 bases outside the gene matches. Germline V lookup: CDR1 MGHRA, CDR2 YSYEKL. The CDR3 reads CASSHRGPGVETQYF. CDR3 sequence (DNA): TGCGCCAGCAGCCACAGGGGGCCCGGGGTGGAGACCCAGTACTTC.

This chain connects TRBV7-8 to TRBJ2-3; weak D call: TRBD1 (6 bases). The ends were cut back, 5 bases at V and 6 bases at J, with 12 bases in the middle. Germline CDR1 is SGHVS and CDR2 is FQNEAQ. The CDR3 loop spans 13 amino acids. CDR3 nucleotide sequence: TGTGCCAGCAGCATGACAGGTCTGGATACGCAGTATTTT. Encoded protein: CASSMTGLDTQYF. The entire variable domain, with the rest obtained from reference TRBV7-8 and TRBJ2-3, is as follows: GAGVSQSPRYKVAKRGQDVALRCDPISGHVSLFWYQQALGQGPEFLTYFQNEAQLDKSGLPSDRFFAERPEGSVSTLKIQRTQQEDSAVYLCASSMTGLDTQYFGPGTRLTVL.

The V call is TRBV15, the J call TRBJ1-5, with D uncertain. Trimming pared 0 bases from V and 7 bases from J, leaving 13 bases between. This CDR3 is built from 15 residues. Germline V gives CDR1 LNHNV, CDR2 YYDKDF (reference sequence). The CDR3 spells CATSRDLKDGQPQHF. In DNA form, the CDR3 reads TGTGCCACCAGCAGAGATTTAAAAGATGGCCAGCCCCAGCATTTT.

The rearrangement joins TRBV7-3 to TRBJ2-2; 7 bases are a match to TRBD1. The CDR3 runs to 16 residues. Losses at the gene ends were 5 bases for V and 0 bases for J; bases not matched to a gene: 6. Germline CDR1 and CDR2: SGHTA and FQGTGA. The CDR3 region is CASSTQDRPNTGELFF. Here the CDR3 DNA reads TGTGCCAGCAGCACACAGGACAGGCCGAACACCGGGGAGCTGTTTTTT.

The V call is TRBV9, the J call TRBJ2-1; 8 nucleotides align to TRBD2. This CDR3 comprises 16 residues. V lost 0 bases, J lost 7 bases, and 9 bases stayed unmatched. Germline CDR1 SGDLS, CDR2 YYNGEE. CDR3 nucleotides: TGTGCCAGCAGCGTAGGGGGCGGGGGGACTCTGAATGAGCAGTTCTTC. This translates into CASSVGGGGTLNEQFF.

This chain links TRBV7-9 with TRBJ2-1; 12 bases agree with TRBD1. J was trimmed by 8 bases and V by 4 bases; bases with no gene match: 12. The CDR3 extends over 17 amino acids. Germline CDR1 reads SEHNR; CDR2 reads FQNEAQ (reference sequence). The CDR3 DNA is TGTGCCAGCAGCTCCTCTGTTCCGGGACAGGGGGCCGATGAGCAGTTCTTC. It specifies CASSSSVPGQGADEQFF. The whole variable domain, remainder taken from reference TRBV7-9 and TRBJ2-1, is DTGVSQNPRHKITKRGQNVTFRCDPISEHNRLYWYRQTLGQGPEFLTYFQNEAQLEKSRLLSDRFSAERPKGSFSTLEIQRTEQGDSAMYLCASSSSVPGQGADEQFFGPGTRLTVL.

V and J are TRBV27 and TRBJ2-7; D ambiguous. The CDR3 is made up of 14 amino acids. Germline CDR1 MNHEY, CDR2 SMNVEV (reference sequence). Trimming took off 0 bases at V and 2 bases at J, with 8 bases between the two ends. The CDR3 loop is CASSLSSPAYEQYF. In DNA, the CDR3 is TGTGCCAGCAGTTTATCCTCCCCGGCCTACGAGCAGTACTTC.

The V gene is TRBV6-5, the J gene TRBJ2-7; D is unresolved. V shed 6 bases and J shed 1 base, with 16 bases lying between them. In germline, CDR1 is MNHEY, CDR2 SVGAGI. The CDR3 extends over 15 amino acids. In DNA, the CDR3 is TGTGCCAGCAGCCCTGGCGGAGCACCATCCTACGAGCAGTACTTC. The encoded protein is CASSPGGAPSYEQYF.

This rearrangement joins TRBV29-1 to TRBJ1-2; a weak D match, TRBD1 (6 bases). V lost 5 bases and J 2 bases, leaving 6 bases between the germline ends. This CDR3 comprises 11 residues. The germline CDR1 and CDR2 sequences are SQVTM and ANQGSEA. The CDR3: CSVQGNYGYTF. The CDR3 nucleotides read TGCAGCGTTCAGGGGAACTATGGCTACACCTTC.

The chain employs TRBV25-1 and TRBJ1-5; 8 positions agree with TRBD1. V lost 5 bases, J lost 4 bases, and 13 bases stayed unmatched. Germline-derived CDR1 and CDR2 are MGHDK and SYGVNS. The CDR3 has 17 residues. CDR3 sequence (DNA): TGTGCCAGCAGTCCCCCCTCAGGGGGCGAGGGGAATCAGCCCCAGCATTTT. Protein sequence: CASSPPSGGEGNQPQHF. The whole variable domain, filled in from reference TRBV25-1 and TRBJ1-5, reads EADIYQTPRYLVIGTGKKITLECSQTMGHDKMYWYQQDPGMELHLIHYSYGVNSTEKGDLSSESTVSRIRTEHFPLTLESARPSHTSQYLCASSPPSGGEGNQPQHFGDGTRLSIL.

This chain joins TRBV5-6 and TRBJ2-2; D remains unclear. Germline CDR1 and CDR2: SGHDT and YYEEEE. V gave up 2 bases and J gave up 1 base, with 3 bases separating them. The CDR3 totals 13 residues. CDR3 DNA: TGTGCCAGCAGCTTACAGAACACCGGGGAGCTGTTTTTT. This sequence encodes CASSLQNTGELFF.

V usage is TRBV5-6 and J usage is TRBJ1-1; no firm D call. The V gene's germline CDR1 is SGHDT and CDR2 YYEEEE. The ends were cut back, 2 bases at V and 2 bases at J, with 4 bases in the middle. The CDR3 covers 12 residues. The CDR3 loop reads CASSFPNTEAFF. The CDR3 DNA reads as TGTGCCAGCAGCTTCCCAAACACTGAAGCTTTCTTT. The full variable domain, completed using reference TRBV5-6 and TRBJ1-1, is DAGVTQSPTHLIKTRGQQVTLRCSPKSGHDTVSWYQQALGQGPQFIFQYYEEEERQRGNFPDRFSGHQFPNYSSELNVNALLLGDSALYLCASSFPNTEAFFGQGTRLTVV.

The V gene is TRBV13, the J gene TRBJ2-3; no clear D gene. The CDR3 has 13 residues. V shed 5 bases and J shed 3 bases, with 9 bases lying between them. Looked up from germline, CDR1 is PRHDT and CDR2 is FYEKMQ (reference sequence). The CDR3 region is CASSPPGTDTQYF. CDR3 nucleotides: TGTGCCAGCAGCCCCCCCGGGACAGATACGCAGTATTTT.

This chain connects TRBV5-6 to TRBJ2-7; TRBD1 is a possible D gene (6 bases). CDR1 and CDR2 (germline): SGHDT, YYEEEE. Trimming pared 0 bases from V and 12 bases from J, leaving 16 bases between. CDR3 length: 13 residues. CDR3 coding DNA: TGTGCCAGCAGCTTGGATGGCAGGGGACATCGGTACTTC. Its protein is CASSLDGRGHRYF. The variable domain in full, completed from reference TRBV5-6 and TRBJ2-7, reads DAGVTQSPTHLIKTRGQQVTLRCSPKSGHDTVSWYQQALGQGPQFIFQYYEEEERQRGNFPDRFSGHQFPNYSSELNVNALLLGDSALYLCASSLDGRGHRYFGPGTRLTVT.

The chain has TRBV4-1 and TRBJ2-7; D is unclear. The CDR3 totals 16 residues. With 1 base removed from V and 2 bases from J, the gap between germline ends came to 15 bases. Germline-derived CDR1 and CDR2 are MGHRA and YSYEKL. CDR3 region: CASSQGLVELPYEQYF. The CDR3 DNA follows: TGCGCCAGCAGCCAAGGTCTCGTAGAACTTCCCTACGAGCAGTACTTC.

This clone showed up just a few times. J is TRBJ2-3 and V is TRBV6-4; 10 bases map to TRBD1. CDR1 and CDR2 (germline): MRHNA, SNTAGT. The CDR3 runs to 15 residues. V dropped 3 bases and J dropped 2; count of bases not matched to a gene: 2. CDR3 region: CASSDGTGATDTQYF. CDR3 sequence (DNA): TGTGCCAGCAGTGATGGGACAGGGGCCACAGATACGCAGTATTTT.

J is TRBJ2-5 and V is TRBV6-1; 11 bases map to TRBD2. Germline trimming cut 10 bases from V and 4 bases from J; bases unmatched to any gene: 8. This CDR3 contains 14 residues. Germline CDR1 and CDR2: MNHNS and SASEGT. CDR3 bases: TGTGCCACTAATAGCGGGGGGGCAGGAGAGACCCAGTACTTC. Protein product: CATNSGGAGETQYF.

This clone was found once. The chain uses TRBV4-1 and TRBJ2-3; tentative D call: TRBD2 (5 bases). Germline CDR1 and CDR2: MGHRA and YSYEKL. This CDR3 comprises 11 residues. Trimming took off 3 bases at V and 11 bases at J, with 9 bases between the two ends. The CDR3 DNA follows: TGCGCCAGCAGCCAGGCGGGTAGGCAGTATTTT. Translated, it gives CASSQAGRQYF.

The J gene is TRBJ1-2, the V gene TRBV6-6, with D tentatively TRBD1 (6 bases). Between the trimmed V and J ends, which lost 6 bases and 0 bases, there was a span of 17 bases. This CDR3 contains 16 residues. The germline gives CDR1 MNHNY, CDR2 SVGAGI (reference sequence). CDR3 region: CASRQGWEGPNYGYTF. In DNA, the CDR3 is TGTGCCAGCAGGCAGGGGTGGGAGGGCCCTAACTATGGCTACACCTTC.

The chain carries TRBV14 and TRBJ2-1, with 7 positions matching TRBD2. Unmatched junction bases numbered 2, after V lost 1 base and J lost 8 bases. This CDR3 is built from 13 residues. Looked up from germline, CDR1 is SGHDN and CDR2 is FVKESK. The CDR3 region is CASSQVGGDEQFF. The CDR3 region has the DNA TGTGCCAGCAGCCAAGTGGGAGGGGATGAGCAGTTCTTC.

The rearrangement links TRBV7-5 to TRBJ1-5; TRBD1 reflects the table's D call only, with no check against the DNA. TRBV7-5 is described as a pseudogene. CDR3 length: 18 residues. CDR3 loop: CARRYTGQGFISNQPQHF. The CDR3 DNA reads as TGTGCCAGAAGATATACGGGACAGGGGTTTATTAGCAATCAGCCCCAGCATTTT.